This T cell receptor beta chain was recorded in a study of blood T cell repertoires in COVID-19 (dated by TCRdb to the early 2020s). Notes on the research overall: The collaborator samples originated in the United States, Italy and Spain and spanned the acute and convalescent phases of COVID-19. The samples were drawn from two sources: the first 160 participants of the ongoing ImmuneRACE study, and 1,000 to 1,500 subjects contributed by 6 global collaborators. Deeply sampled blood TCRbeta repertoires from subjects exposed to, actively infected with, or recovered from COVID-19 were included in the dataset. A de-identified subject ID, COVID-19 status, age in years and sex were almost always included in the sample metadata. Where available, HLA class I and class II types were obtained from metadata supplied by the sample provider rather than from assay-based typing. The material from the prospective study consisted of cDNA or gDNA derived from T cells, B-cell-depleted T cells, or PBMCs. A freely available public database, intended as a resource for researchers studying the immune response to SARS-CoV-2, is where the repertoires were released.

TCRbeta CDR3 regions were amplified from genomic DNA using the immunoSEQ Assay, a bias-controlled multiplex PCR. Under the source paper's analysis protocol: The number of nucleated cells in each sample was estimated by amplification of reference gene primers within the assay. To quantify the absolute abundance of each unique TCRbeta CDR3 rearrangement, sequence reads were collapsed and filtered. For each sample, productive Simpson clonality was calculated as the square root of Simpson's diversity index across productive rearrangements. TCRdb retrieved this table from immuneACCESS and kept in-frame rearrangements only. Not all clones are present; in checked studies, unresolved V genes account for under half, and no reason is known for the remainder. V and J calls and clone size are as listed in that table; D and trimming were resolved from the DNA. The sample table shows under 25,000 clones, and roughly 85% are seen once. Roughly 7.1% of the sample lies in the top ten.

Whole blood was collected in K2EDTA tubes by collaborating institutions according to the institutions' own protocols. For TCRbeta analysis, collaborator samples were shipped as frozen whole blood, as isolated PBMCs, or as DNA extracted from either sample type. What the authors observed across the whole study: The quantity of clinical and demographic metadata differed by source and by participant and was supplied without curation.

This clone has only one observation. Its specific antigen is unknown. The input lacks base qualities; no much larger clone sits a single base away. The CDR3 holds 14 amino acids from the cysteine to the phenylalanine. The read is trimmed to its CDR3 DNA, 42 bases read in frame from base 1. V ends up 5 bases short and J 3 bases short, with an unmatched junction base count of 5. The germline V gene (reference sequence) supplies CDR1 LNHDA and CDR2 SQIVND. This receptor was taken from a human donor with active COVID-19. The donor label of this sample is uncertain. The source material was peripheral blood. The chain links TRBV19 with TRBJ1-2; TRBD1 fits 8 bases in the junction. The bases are TGTGCCAGTAGTGTGGACAGGGAGGACTATGGCTACACCTTC. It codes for CASSVDREDYGYTF.